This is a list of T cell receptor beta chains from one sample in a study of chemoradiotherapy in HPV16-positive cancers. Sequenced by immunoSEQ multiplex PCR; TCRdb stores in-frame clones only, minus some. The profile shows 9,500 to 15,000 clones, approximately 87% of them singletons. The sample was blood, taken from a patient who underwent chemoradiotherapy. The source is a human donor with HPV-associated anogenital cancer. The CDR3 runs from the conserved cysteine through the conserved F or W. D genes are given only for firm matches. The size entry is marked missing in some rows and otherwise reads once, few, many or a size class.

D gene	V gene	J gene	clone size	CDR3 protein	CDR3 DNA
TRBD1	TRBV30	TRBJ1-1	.	CAWGTGVNTEAFF	TGTGCCTGGGGGACAGGGGTGAACACTGAAGCTTTCTTT
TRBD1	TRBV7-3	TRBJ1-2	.	CASSWDRGEGYTF	TGTGCCAGCAGCTGGGACAGGGGCGAGGGCTACACCTTC
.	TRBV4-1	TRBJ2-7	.	CASSQDPRAGEQYF	TGCGCCAGCAGCCAAGATCCAAGGGCAGGCGAGCAGTACTTC
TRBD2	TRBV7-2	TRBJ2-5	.	CASERGAQETQYF	TGTGCCAGCGAGCGGGGGGCCCAAGAGACCCAGTACTTC
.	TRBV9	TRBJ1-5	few	CASSVGGYSNQPQHF	TGTGCCAGCAGCGTAGGGGGGTATAGCAATCAGCCCCAGCATTTT
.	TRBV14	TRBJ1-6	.	CASSQGWANSPLHF	TGTGCCAGCAGCCAGGGTTGGGCTAATTCACCCCTCCACTTT
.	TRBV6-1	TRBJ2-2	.	CASRVGFNTGELFF	TGTGCCAGCAGGGTGGGGTTCAACACCGGGGAGCTGTTTTTT
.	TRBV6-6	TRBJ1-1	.	CASRWQGYLGTEAFF	TGTGCCAGCAGGTGGCAGGGTTATTTAGGGACTGAAGCTTTCTTT
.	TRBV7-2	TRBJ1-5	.	CASSLGQFNQPQHF	TGTGCCAGCAGCTTAGGACAGTTCAATCAGCCCCAGCATTTT
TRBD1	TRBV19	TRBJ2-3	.	CASSAGGQGGTDTQYF	TGTGCCAGTAGTGCCGGAGGACAGGGTGGCACAGATACGCAGTATTTT
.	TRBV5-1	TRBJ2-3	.	CASREGGPISTDTQYF	TGCGCCAGCAGGGAGGGGGGGCCTATTAGCACAGATACGCAGTATTTT
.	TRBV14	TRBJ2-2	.	CVSSRRTDYGELFF	TGTGTCAGCAGCCGTAGGACAGATTACGGGGAGCTGTTTTTT
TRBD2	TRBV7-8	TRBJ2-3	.	CASSVTSGGARDTQYF	TGTGCCAGCAGCGTGACTAGCGGGGGGGCTCGAGATACGCAGTATTTT
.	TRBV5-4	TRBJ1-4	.	CASSRGAENEKLFF	TGTGCCAGCAGCCGGGGGGCAGAGAATGAAAAACTGTTTTTT
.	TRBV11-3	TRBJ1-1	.	CASSLNRDTEAFF	TGTGCCAGCAGCTTAAACAGGGACACTGAAGCTTTCTTT
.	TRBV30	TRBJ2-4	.	CAWSVRVDKNIQYF	TGTGCCTGGAGTGTACGGGTGGACAAAAACATTCAGTACTTC
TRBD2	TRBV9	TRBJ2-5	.	CASSVDVLRTRQETQYF	TGTGCCAGCAGCGTAGATGTCCTACGGACTAGACAAGAGACCCAGTACTTC
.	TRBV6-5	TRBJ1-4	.	CASRDQGGVNEKLFF	TGTGCCAGCAGGGACCAGGGCGGGGTTAATGAAAAACTGTTTTTT
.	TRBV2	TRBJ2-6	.	CASSETRGSGANVLTF	TGTGCCAGCAGTGAGACTAGGGGCTCTGGGGCCAACGTCCTGACTTTC
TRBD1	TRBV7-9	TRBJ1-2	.	CASSPGTGQHYTF	TGTGCCAGCAGCCCCGGGACAGGGCAGCACTACACCTTC
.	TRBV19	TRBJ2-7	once	CASSIGAGQPTYEQYF	TGTGCCAGTAGTATAGGGGCAGGGCAGCCAACCTACGAGCAGTACTTC
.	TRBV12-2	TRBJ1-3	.	CASRLQQQGNTIYF	TGTGCAAGTCGCCTCCAACAACAAGGAAACACCATATATTTT
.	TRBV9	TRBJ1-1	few	CASTPWENTEAFF	TGTGCCAGCACCCCTTGGGAGAACACTGAAGCTTTCTTT
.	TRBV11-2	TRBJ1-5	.	CASSLGREQPQHF	TGTGCCAGCAGCTTAGGGCGGGAACAGCCCCAGCATTTT
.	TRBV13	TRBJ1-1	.	CASSLIGSLVTEAFF	TGTGCCAGCAGCTTAATCGGGTCTTTGGTCACTGAAGCTTTCTTT
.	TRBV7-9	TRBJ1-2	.	CASSLGNYGYTF	TGTGCCAGCAGCTTGGGCAACTATGGCTACACCTTC
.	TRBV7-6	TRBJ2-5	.	CASSLDGGSQETQYF	TGTGCCAGCAGCTTAGATGGGGGAAGCCAAGAGACCCAGTACTTC
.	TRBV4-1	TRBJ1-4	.	CASSQEFTKNNEKLFF	TGCGCCAGCAGCCAAGAGTTTACGAAGAATAATGAAAAACTGTTTTTT
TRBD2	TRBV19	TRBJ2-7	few	CASKAERGTYEQYF	TGTGCCAGTAAGGCCGAGCGGGGAACTTACGAGCAGTACTTC
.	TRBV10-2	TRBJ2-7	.	CASSELGADYEQYF	TGCGCCAGCAGTGAGCTGGGGGCAGACTACGAGCAGTACTTC
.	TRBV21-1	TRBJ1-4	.	CASTPPVRFVKLFF	TGTGCCAGCACCCCACCTGTTCGGTTTGTAAAACTGTTTTTT
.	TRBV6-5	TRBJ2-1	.	CASSGEAKYNEQFF	TGTGCCAGCTCAGGCGAAGCGAAGTACAATGAGCAGTTCTTC
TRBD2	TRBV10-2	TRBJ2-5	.	CASRDGLAGLETQYF	TGCGCCAGCAGGGACGGACTAGCGGGGTTAGAGACCCAGTACTTC
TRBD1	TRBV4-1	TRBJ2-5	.	CASSRQGGETQYF	TGCGCCAGCAGCCGACAGGGCGGAGAGACCCAGTACTTC
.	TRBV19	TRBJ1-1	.	CASSPAWGGNTEAFF	TGTGCCAGTAGTCCTGCCTGGGGGGGGAACACTGAAGCTTTCTTT
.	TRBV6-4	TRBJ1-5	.	CASSDSYSNQPQHF	TGTGCCAGCAGTGACAGCTATAGCAATCAGCCCCAGCATTTT
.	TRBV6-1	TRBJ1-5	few	CASSETTGTSRNQPQHF	TGTGCCAGCAGTGAAACGACAGGAACCTCTCGCAATCAGCCCCAGCATTTT
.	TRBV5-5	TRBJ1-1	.	CASESQGRTNTEAFF	TGTGCCAGCGAGTCCCAGGGGAGGACGAACACTGAAGCTTTCTTT
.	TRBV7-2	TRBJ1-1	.	CASVRSRGAGTEAFF	TGTGCCAGCGTCAGATCTCGGGGGGCGGGCACTGAAGCTTTCTTT
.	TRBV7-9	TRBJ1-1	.	CASSLGATEAFF	TGTGCCAGCAGCTTAGGGGCCACTGAAGCTTTCTTT
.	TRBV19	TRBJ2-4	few	CASSIPGGLAKNIQYF	TGTGCCAGTAGTATCCCAGGGGGGCTAGCCAAAAACATTCAGTACTTC
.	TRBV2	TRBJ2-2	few	CASSKTATGELFF	TGTGCCAGCAGTAAGACGGCCACCGGGGAGCTGTTTTTT
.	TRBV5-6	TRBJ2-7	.	CASSWGGAGSYEQYF	TGTGCCAGCAGCTGGGGGGGGGCCGGATCCTACGAGCAGTACTTC
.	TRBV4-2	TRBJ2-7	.	CASSQDPGLPFGEQYF	TGTGCCAGCAGCCAAGATCCGGGACTGCCATTTGGCGAGCAGTACTTC
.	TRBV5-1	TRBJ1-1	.	CASSGLPETEAFF	TGCGCCAGCAGCGGCCTCCCGGAGACTGAAGCTTTCTTT
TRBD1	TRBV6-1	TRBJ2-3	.	CASRKTGGIDTQYF	TGTGCCAGCAGGAAGACAGGGGGCATAGATACGCAGTATTTT
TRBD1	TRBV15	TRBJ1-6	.	CATALDKGANSPLHF	TGTGCCACAGCACTAGATAAGGGGGCAAATTCACCCCTCCACTTT
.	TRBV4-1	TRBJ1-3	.	CASSRPGGRGPGNTIYF	TGCGCCAGCAGTCGTCCCGGGGGGAGGGGACCTGGAAACACCATATATTTT
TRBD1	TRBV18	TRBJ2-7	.	CASSGLDRAIYEQYF	TGTGCCAGCTCAGGTTTGGACAGGGCCATCTACGAGCAGTACTTC
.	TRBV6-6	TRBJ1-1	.	CASSYVGLGAEAFF	TGTGCCAGCAGTTATGTGGGGTTGGGCGCTGAAGCTTTCTTT